A selection of T cell receptor beta chains follows, all from one sample in a study of T-cell memory formation after mild COVID-19. TCRdb re-analysed the 5' RACE reads in MiXCR, keeping a single row per CDR3 protein. The data show hundreds of thousands of distinct CDR3 sequences, less than 25% seen once. The sample consisted of PBMCs or a T cell subset sorted from them (not recorded which). The receptors originated from an adult woman who had mild COVID-19 (a few samples of this study predate the infection). Cell type and time point are not known. The CDR3 runs from the conserved cysteine through the conserved F or W. A D gene is named only where the DNA matches it firmly. Clone size is stated in some rows and not others, as once, few, many or a class when expanded.

cdr3_nt: TGTGCCAGCAGCTTGGAATTATCTTCGGCAGGGGGCCTGAACACTGAAGCTTTCTTT; cdr3_aa: CASSLELSSAGGLNTEAFF; cdr3_length: 19; j_call: TRBJ1-1; v_call: TRBV5-6; d_call: TRBD1; clone_size: .
cdr3_nt: TGCAGTGCTATCGTCAGCGGGAGGGCCCGAGAGACCCAGTACTTC; cdr3_aa: CSAIVSGRARETQYF; cdr3_length: 15; j_call: TRBJ2-5; v_call: TRBV20-1; d_call: TRBD2; clone_size: .
cdr3_nt: TGTGCCAGCAGCAGACTAGCGTGGTACGAGCAGTACTTC; cdr3_aa: CASSRLAWYEQYF; cdr3_length: 13; j_call: TRBJ2-7; v_call: TRBV5-6; d_call: TRBD2; clone_size: .
cdr3_nt: TGCGCCAGCAGCTTCGGGGGGGCCCCGGAGACCCAGTACTTC; cdr3_aa: CASSFGGAPETQYF; cdr3_length: 14; j_call: TRBJ2-5; v_call: TRBV5-1; d_call: TRBD2; clone_size: .
cdr3_nt: TGTGCCAGCAGTATTGAAGGGACAGCGTTCTACAATGAGCAGTTCTTC; cdr3_aa: CASSIEGTAFYNEQFF; cdr3_length: 16; j_call: TRBJ2-1; v_call: TRBV2; d_call: TRBD1; clone_size: many
cdr3_nt: TGTGCCAGCAGCCCCCGAGACCTAAACAATGAGCAGTTCTTC; cdr3_aa: CASSPRDLNNEQFF; cdr3_length: 14; j_call: TRBJ2-1; v_call: TRBV7-6; d_call: .; clone_size: .
cdr3_nt: TGTGCCAGCAGTTCGGTATCTACAGATACGCAGTATTTT; cdr3_aa: CASSSVSTDTQYF; cdr3_length: 13; j_call: TRBJ2-3; v_call: TRBV28; d_call: .; clone_size: many
cdr3_nt: TGTGCCAGCTCACCACGGCAGGGGCAACAGCCCCAGCATTTT; cdr3_aa: CASSPRQGQQPQHF; cdr3_length: 14; j_call: TRBJ1-5; v_call: TRBV18; d_call: .; clone_size: .
cdr3_nt: TGTGCCACCAGCAGAGAAGGAGGGGCAGATACGCAGTATTTT; cdr3_aa: CATSREGGADTQYF; cdr3_length: 14; j_call: TRBJ2-3; v_call: TRBV15; d_call: .; clone_size: .
cdr3_nt: TGTGCCAGCAGCTCGACTACTCGTTGGAGTGGGCTTCCCCAGTACTTC; cdr3_aa: CASSSTTRWSGLPQYF; cdr3_length: 16; j_call: TRBJ2-5; v_call: TRBV7-6; d_call: .; clone_size: .
cdr3_nt: TGTGCCAGCAGCTCCCCCTTCTTGGTACTCCGGGGCACCGGGGAGCTGTTTTTT; cdr3_aa: CASSSPFLVLRGTGELFF; cdr3_length: 18; j_call: TRBJ2-2; v_call: TRBV7-2; d_call: .; clone_size: few
cdr3_nt: TGTGCCAGCAGACCGGGACGGATAAGCACAGATACGCAGTATTTT; cdr3_aa: CASRPGRISTDTQYF; cdr3_length: 15; j_call: TRBJ2-3; v_call: TRBV6-5; d_call: .; clone_size: few
cdr3_nt: TGTGCCATCAGTGACCCGGGAGAAGGCATAACTGAAGCTTTCTTT; cdr3_aa: CAISDPGEGITEAFF; cdr3_length: 15; j_call: TRBJ1-1; v_call: TRBV10-3; d_call: .; clone_size: .
cdr3_nt: TGTGCCAGCAGCTTAGGAGGAACCCAAAACATTCAGTACTTC; cdr3_aa: CASSLGGTQNIQYF; cdr3_length: 14; j_call: TRBJ2-4; v_call: TRBV7-6; d_call: .; clone_size: .
cdr3_nt: TGTGCCAGCAGTTCGGGGGGGCGGTATGAGCAGTTCTTC; cdr3_aa: CASSSGGRYEQFF; cdr3_length: 13; j_call: TRBJ2-1; v_call: TRBV7-2; d_call: TRBD2; clone_size: few
cdr3_nt: TGTGCCAGCAGCCCCCGCAACGGGGCTGGGGCCAACGTCCTGACTTTC; cdr3_aa: CASSPRNGAGANVLTF; cdr3_length: 16; j_call: TRBJ2-6; v_call: TRBV12-3/TRBV12-4; d_call: .; clone_size: .
cdr3_nt: TGCGCCAGCAGCCCGTGCGACAGGACCCAAGAGACCCAGTACTTC; cdr3_aa: CASSPCDRTQETQYF; cdr3_length: 15; j_call: TRBJ2-5; v_call: TRBV5-1; d_call: .; clone_size: .
cdr3_nt: TGCAGCTCGTTCCGTTTAGATGGCTACACCTTC; cdr3_aa: CSSFRLDGYTF; cdr3_length: 11; j_call: TRBJ1-2; v_call: TRBV20-1; d_call: .; clone_size: .
cdr3_nt: TGTGCCAGCTCAACGCCCGCGGGCTACAGGGGGTTGAACACTGAAGCTTTCTTT; cdr3_aa: CASSTPAGYRGLNTEAFF; cdr3_length: 18; j_call: TRBJ1-1; v_call: TRBV18; d_call: TRBD1; clone_size: once
cdr3_nt: TGTGCCAGCAGTTCCGACAGGGCCTCGACGGACGAGCAGTACTTC; cdr3_aa: CASSSDRASTDEQYF; cdr3_length: 15; j_call: TRBJ2-7; v_call: TRBV2; d_call: TRBD1; clone_size: .
cdr3_nt: TGTGCCTGGAACAACCGCAACCTAGGGGCGCAGAACGGGGAGCTGTTTTTT; cdr3_aa: CAWNNRNLGAQNGELFF; cdr3_length: 17; j_call: TRBJ2-2; v_call: TRBV30; d_call: .; clone_size: .
cdr3_nt: TGCAGTGCGCCTCGGACTAGCGACTACAATGAGCAGTTCTTC; cdr3_aa: CSAPRTSDYNEQFF; cdr3_length: 14; j_call: TRBJ2-1; v_call: TRBV20-1; d_call: TRBD2; clone_size: few
cdr3_nt: TGTGCCACCAGTGAGGGTTATCGGGTGGGTCAGCCCCAGCATTTT; cdr3_aa: CATSEGYRVGQPQHF; cdr3_length: 15; j_call: TRBJ1-5; v_call: TRBV24-1; d_call: .; clone_size: .
cdr3_nt: TGTGCCAGCAGCTCCCTGATCGTTTACAATGAGCAGTTCTTC; cdr3_aa: CASSSLIVYNEQFF; cdr3_length: 14; j_call: TRBJ2-1; v_call: TRBV11-2; d_call: .; clone_size: .
cdr3_nt: TGTGCCAGCAGCGTAGGGACGGACAATGAGCAGTTCTTC; cdr3_aa: CASSVGTDNEQFF; cdr3_length: 13; j_call: TRBJ2-1; v_call: TRBV9; d_call: .; clone_size: .
cdr3_nt: TGTGCCAGCAGATGGCGGGGGCAGCAGTTCTTC; cdr3_aa: CASRWRGQQFF; cdr3_length: 11; j_call: TRBJ2-1; v_call: TRBV3-1; d_call: .; clone_size: .
cdr3_nt: TGCGCCAGCAGCCAAGTGGGGGCCGTAGATACGCAGTATTTT; cdr3_aa: CASSQVGAVDTQYF; cdr3_length: 14; j_call: TRBJ2-3; v_call: TRBV4-1; d_call: .; clone_size: .
cdr3_nt: TGTGCCAGCAGCTTAATAATTGGGGATACGCAGTATTTT; cdr3_aa: CASSLIIGDTQYF; cdr3_length: 13; j_call: TRBJ2-3; v_call: TRBV7-3; d_call: .; clone_size: .
cdr3_nt: TGTGCCAGTAGTATATCGGCAGCTTCCTACAATGAGCAGTTCTTC; cdr3_aa: CASSISAASYNEQFF; cdr3_length: 15; j_call: TRBJ2-1; v_call: TRBV19; d_call: .; clone_size: few
cdr3_nt: TGTGCCACCAGCAAAGGCAGGGGGAACACAGATACGCAGTATTTT; cdr3_aa: CATSKGRGNTDTQYF; cdr3_length: 15; j_call: TRBJ2-3; v_call: TRBV15; d_call: TRBD1; clone_size: few
cdr3_nt: TGCAGCGTTGGGATTCTCCGGGACAGGCATACCTCAGAGCAGTACTTC; cdr3_aa: CSVGILRDRHTSEQYF; cdr3_length: 16; j_call: TRBJ2-7; v_call: TRBV29-1; d_call: TRBD1; clone_size: .
cdr3_nt: TGCAGCACTTACCGGGACCCTTCCGAGAGTGGCTACACCTTC; cdr3_aa: CSTYRDPSESGYTF; cdr3_length: 14; j_call: TRBJ1-2; v_call: TRBV29-1; d_call: .; clone_size: .
cdr3_nt: TGTGCCAGCAGCTCACCCCTGGTGAATACGCAGTATTTT; cdr3_aa: CASSSPLVNTQYF; cdr3_length: 13; j_call: TRBJ2-3; v_call: TRBV7-2; d_call: .; clone_size: few